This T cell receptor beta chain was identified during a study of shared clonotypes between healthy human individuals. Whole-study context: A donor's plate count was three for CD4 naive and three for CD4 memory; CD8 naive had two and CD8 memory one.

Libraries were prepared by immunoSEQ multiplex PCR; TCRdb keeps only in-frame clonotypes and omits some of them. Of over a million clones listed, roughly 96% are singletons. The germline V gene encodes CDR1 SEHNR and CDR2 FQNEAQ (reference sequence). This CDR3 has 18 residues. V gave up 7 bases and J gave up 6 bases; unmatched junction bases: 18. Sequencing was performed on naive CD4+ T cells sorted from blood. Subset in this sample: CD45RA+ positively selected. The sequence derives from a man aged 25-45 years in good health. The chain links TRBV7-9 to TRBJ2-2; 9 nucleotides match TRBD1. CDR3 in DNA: TGTGCCAGCATGCGGTCCATACCGGGACAGGGATTTCCCGGGGAGCTGTTTTTT. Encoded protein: CASMRSIPGQGFPGELFF.